The 27 T cell receptor beta chains below come from one sample, sequenced in a study of cytomegalovirus exposure and HLA in healthy donors. Primers included in the PCR were 60 Vbeta and 13 Jbeta primers. Produced via immunoSEQ multiplex PCR; TCRdb's table is partial and in-frame only. The table has roughly 130,000 clones, roughly 72% seen once. Sequences were obtained from PBMCs. These TCRs come from a man in his forties or fifties in good health and CMV-seronegative.

This clone was detected only a few times. The chain uses TRBV7-9 and TRBJ1-4, with D perhaps TRBD1 (6 bases). Trimming removed 2 bases at V and 8 bases at J, with 18 bases between. This CDR3 comprises 16 residues. The germline V gene encodes CDR1 SEHNR and CDR2 FQNEAQ (reference sequence). The CDR3, as DNA: TGTGCCAGCAGCTTACTCCACCCGACAGGTTTAGAAAAACTGTTTTTT. Residues: CASSLLHPTGLEKLFF.

The chain employs TRBV10-3 and TRBJ2-3; a weak D match, TRBD2 (6 bases). The V gene lost 2 bases and the J gene lost 5 bases, with 14 bases spanning the gap. CDR3 length: 15 residues. Per the germline V gene, CDR1 is ENHRY and CDR2 is SYGVKD. This CDR3 is CAISEQLAVIDTQYF. DNA of the CDR3: TGTGCCATCAGTGAGCAACTAGCCGTGATAGATACGCAGTATTTT.

J is TRBJ2-2 and V is TRBV4-1; 9 nucleotides agree with TRBD1. Germline V lookup: CDR1 MGHRA, CDR2 YSYEKL. The CDR3 covers 17 residues. V was clipped by 0 bases and J by 3 bases; unmatched bases: 5. The CDR3 nucleotides read TGCGCCAGCAGCCAAGATCGCGACAGGGGGGACACCGGGGAGCTGTTTTTT. Encoded protein: CASSQDRDRGDTGELFF.

The genes are TRBV29-1 and TRBJ2-3, with 11 bases lining up with TRBD2. In germline, CDR1 is SQVTM, CDR2 ANQGSEA. Losses at the gene ends were 2 bases for V and 2 bases for J; bases not matched to a gene: 6. There are 16 residues in the CDR3. The CDR3 DNA follows: TGCAGCGTTGAAATCCCGACTAGCGGGATCACAGATACGCAGTATTTT. As protein: CSVEIPTSGITDTQYF.

This chain joins TRBV27 and TRBJ2-2; 7 bases are shared with TRBD2. Germline values: CDR1 MNHEY, CDR2 SMNVEV (reference sequence). V shed 6 bases, J shed 3 bases, and the junction held 7 bases outside the gene matches. This CDR3 comprises 15 residues. This CDR3 reads CASRTGAGDTGELFF. The CDR3 nucleotides are TGTGCCAGCAGGACCGGGGCGGGGGACACCGGGGAGCTGTTTTTT.

The chain employs TRBV7-6 and TRBJ2-1; D perhaps matches TRBD2 (7 bases). V was clipped by 1 base and J by 0 bases, with 10 bases between them. Germline assignment: CDR1 SGHVS and CDR2 FNYEAQ. The CDR3 is 16 residues long. The CDR3 DNA reads as TGTGCCAGCAGCTTAGAGGGGGGGAGCTCCTACAATGAGCAGTTCTTC. Translating it yields CASSLEGGSSYNEQFF.

This clone occurred once. The chain recombines TRBV7-8 with TRBJ1-4, with TRBD1 as a possible D gene (5 bases). CDR1 and CDR2 from the germline V gene are SGHVS and FQNEAQ. The CDR3 totals 17 residues. V dropped 5 bases and J dropped 4 bases, with 20 bases sitting between them. CDR3 sequence reads: CASSKKSFQGVNEKLFF. CDR3 nucleotides: TGTGCCAGCAGCAAAAAGTCCTTCCAAGGGGTTAATGAAAAACTGTTTTTT.

The table lists this clone with a few counts. This chain uses TRBV10-3 with TRBJ2-5; 9 bases fit TRBD2. CDR3 length: 16 amino acids. Germline V gene data show CDR1 as ENHRY and CDR2 as SYGVKD. Germline trimming cut 6 bases from V and 5 bases from J; bases unmatched to any gene: 13. The DNA for the CDR3 is TGTGCCATCAGGCCAAATAGCGGGAGAGGTCAGGAGACCCAGTACTTC. Protein product: CAIRPNSGRGQETQYF.

The rearrangement uses TRBV2 and TRBJ1-3; perhaps TRBD1 as D (6 bases). The germline V and J ends were trimmed by 6 bases and 2 bases, with 11 bases remaining between them. The CDR3 is made up of 14 amino acids. Germline V CDR1 and CDR2: SNHLY, FYNNEI. Here the CDR3 DNA reads TGTGCCAGCAGCGCCAGGGACACTGGAAACACCATATATTTT. It encodes CASSARDTGNTIYF.

The chain employs TRBV19 and TRBJ2-7; 9 bases align to TRBD2. CDR1 and CDR2 from the germline V gene are LNHDA and SQIVND (reference sequence). The V and J ends lost 4 bases and 5 bases, in that order; junction bases with no gene match: 9. CDR3 size: 15 residues. The CDR3 protein is CASSRGLAGENEQYF. The DNA of the CDR3 is TGTGCCAGTAGTAGAGGGTTAGCGGGAGAGAACGAGCAGTACTTC. The variable domain in full, with the rest retrieved from reference TRBV19 and TRBJ2-7, is DGGITQSPKYLFRKEGQNVTLSCEQNLNHDAMYWYRQDPGQGLRLIYYSQIVNDFQKGDIAEGYSVSREKKESFPLTVTSAQKNPTAFYLCASSRGLAGENEQYFGPGTRLTVT.

This clone was observed a few times. The chain links TRBV29-1 to TRBJ2-1; 9 positions match TRBD2. This CDR3 has 16 amino acids. Unmatched junction bases numbered 11, after V lost 4 bases and J lost 4 bases. Germline CDR1 is SQVTM and CDR2 is ANQGSEA. This CDR3 reads CSVVSAGGPIYNEQFF. DNA of the CDR3: TGCAGCGTTGTCTCGGCGGGAGGGCCAATTTACAATGAGCAGTTCTTC.

Of note for this clone: Other DNA sequences from this sample encode an identical CDR3 as well. The chain uses TRBV7-9 and TRBJ2-4; D is uncertain. Per germline, CDR1 SEHNR and CDR2 FQNEAQ (reference sequence). This CDR3 is 16 amino acids long. Trimming removed 2 bases at V and 3 bases at J, with 14 bases between. This CDR3 reads CASSLLLSANKNIQYF. The CDR3 bases are TGTGCCAGCAGCTTACTCCTTAGTGCCAACAAAAACATTCAGTACTTC.

CDR3 residues: CASSLAGVRSNYGYTF. In DNA, the CDR3 is TGTGCCAGCAGTTTGGCAGGCGTGAGATCTAACTATGGCTACACCTTC. V usage is TRBV28 and J usage is TRBJ1-2, with no clear D. Trimming cost V 3 bases and J 0 bases, with 14 bases left between them. This CDR3 has 16 amino acids. Germline-derived CDR1 and CDR2 are MDHEN and SYDVKM.

The chain's CDR3 is CASSRWQGANQPQHF. DNA of the CDR3: TGTGCCAGCAGTCGGTGGCAGGGGGCAAATCAGCCCCAGCATTTT. This sequence joins TRBV6-4 and TRBJ1-5, with 8 positions matching TRBD1. The ends lost 5 bases at V and 4 bases at J; junction bases unmatched: 7. CDR1 is MRHNA and CDR2 is SNTAGT in the germline V gene. This CDR3 is 15 amino acids long.

The gene calls are TRBV6-4 and TRBJ2-3; D might be TRBD1 (6 bases). V was cut by 5 bases and J by 1 base, with 13 bases left in between. The CDR3 length is 15 residues. The germline V gene encodes CDR1 MRHNA and CDR2 SNTAGT. The CDR3 nucleotides read TGTGCCAGCAGTCAGCAGGGGATGGGCACAGATACGCAGTATTTT. Translated: CASSQQGMGTDTQYF.

This chain connects TRBV28 to TRBJ2-7; TRBD1 might be the D (6 bases). V shed 5 bases and J shed 2 bases, with 16 bases lying between them. The CDR3 has 15 residues. CDR1 and CDR2 from the germline V gene are MDHEN and SYDVKM. The CDR3 sequence: CASSPRRQEPYEQYF. As DNA, the CDR3 is TGTGCCAGCAGTCCCCGTCGACAGGAACCCTACGAGCAGTACTTC. Full variable domain (rest looked up from reference TRBV28 and TRBJ2-7): DVKVTQSSRYLVKRTGEKVFLECVQDMDHENMFWYRQDPGLGLRLIYFSYDVKMKEKGDIPEGYSVSREKKERFSLILESASTNQTSMYLCASSPRRQEPYEQYFGPGTRLTVT.

This chain connects TRBV19 to TRBJ2-7; D possibly corresponds to TRBD1 (5 bases). With 2 bases removed from V and 4 bases from J, the gap between germline ends came to 12 bases. CDR3 size: 14 residues. CDR1 and CDR2 (germline): LNHDA, SQIVND (reference sequence). The CDR3 region is CASSIWAGRYEQYF. CDR3 DNA: TGTGCCAGTAGTATATGGGCAGGGCGGTACGAGCAGTACTTC.

The chain carries TRBV11-2 and TRBJ2-5; D not resolved. The V gene's germline CDR1 is SGHAT and CDR2 FQNNGV. The CDR3 consists of 13 residues. V was clipped by 1 base and J by 3 bases, with 6 bases between them. This CDR3 is CASSLGAEETQYF. The CDR3 nucleotides are TGTGCCAGCAGCTTAGGTGCGGAAGAGACCCAGTACTTC.

V usage is TRBV28 and J usage is TRBJ1-2; D perhaps matches TRBD1 (5 bases). Per germline, CDR1 MDHEN and CDR2 SYDVKM. This CDR3 is 15 amino acids long. Trimming left V 4 bases short and J 4 bases short, with 16 bases between. In DNA form, the CDR3 reads TGTGCCAGCAGTTCGTCTATCTGGGGCCTCTATGGCTACACCTTC. Translation: CASSSSIWGLYGYTF.

The chain joins TRBV5-4 to TRBJ2-7; TRBD2 matches at 7 bases. Germline values: CDR1 SGHNT, CDR2 YYREEE (reference sequence). This CDR3 has 13 residues. The trim removed 5 bases at V and 0 bases at J, leaving 2 bases unmatched. CDR3 nucleotide sequence: TGTGCCAGCAGGCGGGGGTTCTCCTACGAGCAGTACTTC. It translates to CASRRGFSYEQYF.

The genes are TRBV27 and TRBJ2-7; 9 bases map to TRBD1. The CDR3 loop spans 15 amino acids. CDR1 MNHEY and CDR2 SMNVEV come from the germline V gene (reference sequence). After removal of 6 bases from V and 5 bases from J, the junction contained 11 bases not matched to a gene. DNA for the CDR3: TGTGCCAGCAGCGTTGTCGGGACAGGGATGAACGAGCAGTACTTC. Protein sequence: CASSVVGTGMNEQYF.

This clone showed up just a few times. V is TRBV11-3 and J is TRBJ2-7, with 7 nucleotides matching TRBD2. This CDR3 contains 16 residues. J was trimmed by 3 bases and V by 2 bases; bases with no gene match: 10. CDR1 SGHNT and CDR2 YENEEA come from the germline V gene. The CDR3 DNA reads TGTGCCAGCAGCTTAAGGTTCCGGGCTAGCGGCTACGAGCAGTACTTC. Amino acid sequence: CASSLRFRASGYEQYF.

The V call is TRBV5-1, the J call TRBJ2-1, with D unclear. The CDR3 has 12 amino acids. V dropped 1 base and J dropped 5 bases, with 4 bases sitting between them. CDR1 is SGHRS, CDR2 YFSETQ, per germline. CDR3: CASSLIDNEQFF. As DNA, the CDR3 is TGCGCCAGCAGCTTGATCGACAATGAGCAGTTCTTC. Looking up the rest from reference TRBV5-1 and TRBJ2-1 gives the full variable domain: KAGVTQTPRYLIKTRGQQVTLSCSPISGHRSVSWYQQTPGQGLQFLFEYFSETQRNKGNFPGRFSGRQFSNSRSEMNVSTLELGDSALYLCASSLIDNEQFFGPGTRLTVL.

This sequence joins TRBV6-5 and TRBJ2-1; 8 nucleotides agree with TRBD1. Trimming removed 5 bases from V and 9 bases from J; junction bases left unmatched: 9. This CDR3 contains 14 residues. Germline lookup yields CDR1 MNHEY and CDR2 SVGAGI. This CDR3 reads CASSQGAGYGEQFF. In DNA form, the CDR3 reads TGTGCCAGCAGTCAGGGGGCGGGTTATGGTGAGCAGTTCTTC.

This rearrangement joins TRBV6-4 to TRBJ2-3, with TRBD2 matching 7 bases. The CDR3 extends over 15 amino acids. Trimming cost V 2 bases and J 4 bases; bases outside gene matches: 6. Germline lookup yields CDR1 MRHNA and CDR2 SNTAGT. This chain's CDR3 is CASSDQAGVADTQYF. The CDR3 bases are TGTGCCAGCAGTGACCAGGCGGGAGTGGCAGATACGCAGTATTTT.

This clone was seen a handful of times. The V call is TRBV27, the J call TRBJ2-5, with D possibly being TRBD1 (5 bases). CDR3 length: 14 amino acids. Germline V lookup: CDR1 MNHEY, CDR2 SMNVEV (reference sequence). Trimming took off 2 bases at V and 4 bases at J, with 11 bases between the two ends. The CDR3 spells CASSLTGQSETQYF. The CDR3 nucleotides are TGTGCCAGCAGTTTAACAGGTCAATCAGAGACCCAGTACTTC.

The genes are TRBV6-1 and TRBJ2-1; D is undetermined. The V gene's germline CDR1 is MNHNS and CDR2 SASEGT. Trimming shortened V by 7 bases and J by 4 bases, and 8 bases separated the two germline ends. The CDR3 length is 12 residues. CDR3 region: CASNAVYNEQFF. CDR3 bases: TGTGCCAGCAACGCAGTTTACAATGAGCAGTTCTTC.